The T cell receptor beta chain under discussion was sequenced for a study of T cell repertoires in cytomegalovirus infection. Study background: An indication of both CMV infection and matching HLA type came from public TCR beta signatures.

Study findings and constraints: Summed public TCR beta family frequency identified CMV carriers bearing the relevant HLA. HLA-C-restricted CMV-specific TCR beta clonotypes prevailed in the ex vivo response.

Worth noting for this clonotype: Its matching antigen is unknown.

One entry per CDR3 protein results from TCRdb running MiXCR on the reads. The data contain about 830,000 distinct CDR3 sequences, approximately 30% of them singletons. The CDR3 has 14 residues. In germline, CDR1 is MNHEY, CDR2 SVGEGT. The V gene lost 0 bases and the J gene lost 4 bases, with 8 bases spanning the gap. The V and J genes are TRBV6-2 or TRBV6-3 and TRBJ2-3; no clear D. This material consisted of cultured CD8+ T cells from PBMCs, taken from culture after CMV antigen stimulation. This TCR derives from a human donor in good health (CMV status not recorded). Some clones in this sample may be carry-over from other donors' samples. The CDR3 DNA reads as TGTGCCAGCAGTTACTCGAAGCGAGCAGATACGCAGTATTTT. Its translation is CASSYSKRADTQYF.